Presented here are 6 T cell receptor beta chains from one specimen sequenced in a study of blood T cell repertoires in COVID-19. Libraries were prepared by immunoSEQ multiplex PCR; TCRdb keeps only in-frame clonotypes and omits some of them. The data hold roughly 220,000 clones, with 84% observed a single time. The sample taken for sequencing was peripheral blood. These receptors all come from a woman aged 55-69 years with acute or convalescent COVID-19.

The chain carries TRBV12-3 or TRBV12-4 and TRBJ1-1, with 7 bases matching TRBD1. J was trimmed by 3 bases and V by 5 bases; bases with no gene match: 3. This CDR3 comprises 13 residues. The CDR3 spells CASSKGAYTEAFF. Written as DNA, the CDR3 is TGTGCCAGCAGTAAGGGGGCCTACACTGAAGCTTTCTTT.

This sequence joins TRBV12-3 or TRBV12-4 and TRBJ1-2, with D tentatively TRBD1 (6 bases). Trimming took off 5 bases at V and 4 bases at J, with 11 bases between the two ends. This CDR3 region has 13 residues. The CDR3 sequence: CASSPRQVYGYTF. The CDR3 bases are TGTGCCAGCAGTCCCCGACAGGTCTATGGCTACACCTTC.

CDR3 loop: CASTGLAGTMQFF. DNA of the CDR3: TGTGCCAGCACTGGACTAGCGGGGACGATGCAGTTCTTC. V is TRBV2 and J is TRBJ2-1; 12 bases are a match to TRBD2. Germline trimming cut 7 bases from V and 12 bases from J; bases unmatched to any gene: 7. Germline-derived CDR1 and CDR2 are SNHLY and FYNNEI. This CDR3 has 13 residues.

The V gene is TRBV30, the J gene TRBJ1-2, with 7 nucleotides matching TRBD1. This CDR3 comprises 14 residues. Germline trimming cut 4 bases from V and 7 bases from J; bases unmatched to any gene: 12. From germline, CDR1 is GTSNPN and CDR2 SVGIG (reference sequence). This CDR3 is CAWTMRGRDSGYTF. The CDR3 bases are TGTGCCTGGACCATGCGGGGAAGGGACAGTGGCTACACCTTC.

The chain uses TRBV5-1 and TRBJ2-1; TRBD2 aligns across 9 bases. The V gene's germline CDR1 is SGHRS and CDR2 YFSETQ. After removal of 4 bases from V and 4 bases from J, the junction contained 6 bases not matched to a gene. The CDR3 consists of 15 residues. CDR3 in DNA: TGCGCCAGCAGCCCCATAGCGGGGGAGTACAATGAGCAGTTCTTC. It yields the protein CASSPIAGEYNEQFF.

This sequence joins TRBV6-5 and TRBJ1-1; D gene uncertain. Germline loops: CDR1 MNHEY, CDR2 SVGAGI. The CDR3 consists of 15 residues. Deletions cut 4 bases from V and 2 bases from J, with 14 bases between. CDR3 in DNA: TGTGCCAGCAGTTTTCGGGAAGCCGTTAACACTGAAGCTTTCTTT. The encoded protein is CASSFREAVNTEAFF.